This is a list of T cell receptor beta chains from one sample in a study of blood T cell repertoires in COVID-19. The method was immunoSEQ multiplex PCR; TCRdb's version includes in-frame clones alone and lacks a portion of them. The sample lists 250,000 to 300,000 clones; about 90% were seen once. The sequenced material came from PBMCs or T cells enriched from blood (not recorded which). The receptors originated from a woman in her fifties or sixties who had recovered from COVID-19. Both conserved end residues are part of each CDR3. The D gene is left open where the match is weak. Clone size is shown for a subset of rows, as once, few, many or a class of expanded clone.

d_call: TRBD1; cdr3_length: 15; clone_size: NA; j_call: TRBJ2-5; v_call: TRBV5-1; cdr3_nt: TGCGCCAGCAGCTTCGGACAGGGGGCGAAAGAGACCCAGTACTTC; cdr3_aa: CASSFGQGAKETQYF
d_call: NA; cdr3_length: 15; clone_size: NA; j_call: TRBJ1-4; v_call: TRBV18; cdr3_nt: TGTGCCAGCTCACCAAGTTACTCAACTAATGAAAAACTGTTTTTT; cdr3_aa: CASSPSYSTNEKLFF
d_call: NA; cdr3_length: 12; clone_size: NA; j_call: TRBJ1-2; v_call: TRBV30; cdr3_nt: TGTGCCTGGAGTGTGGTACACCATGGCTACACCTTC; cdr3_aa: CAWSVVHHGYTF
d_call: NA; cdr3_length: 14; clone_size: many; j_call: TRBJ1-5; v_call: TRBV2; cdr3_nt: TGTGCCAGCGCTCTATACAGGGTTCGGCAGCCCCAGCATTTT; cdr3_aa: CASALYRVRQPQHF
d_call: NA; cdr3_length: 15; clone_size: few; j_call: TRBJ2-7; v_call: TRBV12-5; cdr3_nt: TGTGCTAGTGGTTTCCTTGAGACAGCCTCCTACGAGCAGTACTTC; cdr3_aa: CASGFLETASYEQYF
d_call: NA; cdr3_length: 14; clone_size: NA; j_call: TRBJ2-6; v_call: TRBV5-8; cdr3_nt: TGTGCCAGCAGGCGGAAGGGGGGGGCCAACGTCCTGACTTTC; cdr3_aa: CASRRKGGANVLTF
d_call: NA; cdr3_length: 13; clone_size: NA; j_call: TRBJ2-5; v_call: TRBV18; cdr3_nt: TGTGCCAGCTCACCACCAGGGAGAGAGACCCAGTACTTC; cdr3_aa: CASSPPGRETQYF
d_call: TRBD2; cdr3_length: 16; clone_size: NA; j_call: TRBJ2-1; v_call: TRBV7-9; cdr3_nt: TGTGCCAGCAACTTTATTCGGGGGGGCCTGTGGAATGAGCAGTTCTTC; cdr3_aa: CASNFIRGGLWNEQFF
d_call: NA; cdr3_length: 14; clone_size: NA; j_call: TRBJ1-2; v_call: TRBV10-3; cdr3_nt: TGTGCCATCAGTGAGTATGCAGGGGACTATGGCTACACCTTC; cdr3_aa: CAISEYAGDYGYTF
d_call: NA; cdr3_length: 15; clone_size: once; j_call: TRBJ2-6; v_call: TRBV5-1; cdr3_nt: TGCGCCAGCAGCGCGCAGGGGACTGGGGCCAACGTCCTGACTTTC; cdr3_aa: CASSAQGTGANVLTF
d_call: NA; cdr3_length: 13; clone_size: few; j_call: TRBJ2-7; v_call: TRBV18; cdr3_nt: TGTGCCAGCTCACCCCGGGCGGGCGACGAGCAGTACTTC; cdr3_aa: CASSPRAGDEQYF
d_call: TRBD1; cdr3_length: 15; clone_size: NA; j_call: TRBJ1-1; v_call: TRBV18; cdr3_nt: TGTGCCAGCTCACCCGGACAGGGGGCCTCCACTGAAGCTTTCTTT; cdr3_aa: CASSPGQGASTEAFF